A single T cell receptor (beta chain) is shown here with its context. Its antigen is not identified. The method was immunoSEQ multiplex PCR; TCRdb's version includes in-frame clones alone and lacks a portion of them. The sample yields hundreds of thousands of clones, roughly 88% seen once. Germline CDR1 SGHAT, CDR2 FQNNGV. The CDR3 spans 15 residues. Germline trimming cut 5 bases from V and 0 bases from J; bases unmatched to any gene: 7. These data come from a study of cytomegalovirus exposure and HLA in healthy donors. General study findings and limits: It was about 150 TCR beta chains that were listed as cytomegalovirus-associated.

The chain recombines TRBV11-2 with TRBJ2-7; TRBD1 agrees at 7 bases. Sequencing input: PBMCs. This receptor was taken from a woman under 30 in good health and CMV-seronegative. In DNA form, the CDR3 reads TGTGCCAGCAGCACTCGACAGGGCCTCTCCTACGAGCAGTACTTC. This encodes CASSTRQGLSYEQYF.